A single TCR beta chain is shown here with its context. The antigen is undetermined. This sample was included in a study of shared clonotypes between healthy human individuals. Notes on the study in general: Against clonotypes common to all four donors, non-shared ones had lower generation probabilities.

The CDR3 contains 12 residues. From germline, CDR1 is SGHVS and CDR2 FQNEAQ. Trimming shortened V by 6 bases and J by 6 bases, and 9 bases separated the two germline ends. Some clones are missing from TCRdb's copy, which holds only in-frame ones; the method was immunoSEQ multiplex PCR. The repertoire has some 900,000 clones, 76% of them found once; the top ten carry approximately 1.5%. The sample was memory CD4+ T cells sorted from blood. Subset noted: CD45RA-negative fraction. The chain combines TRBV7-8 with TRBJ2-1, with D tentatively TRBD1 or TRBD2 (5 bases each). The TCR sequence derives from a man younger than 35 in good health. CDR3 amino acids: CASRPGLNEQFF. Written as DNA, the CDR3 is TGTGCCAGCAGGCCGGGGCTCAATGAGCAGTTCTTC.